In its sample, the clone carrying this T cell receptor beta chain was seen a few times. Its target is not known. This record comes from a study of blood T cells in healthy people across ages. V trimming: 1 base; J trimming: 0 bases; junction bases outside the gene matches: 2. This CDR3 has 17 amino acids. Germline CDR1 reads SGHRS; CDR2 reads YFSETQ. Study results and caveats: Age advanced and TCR beta diversity per million T cells fell, roughly linearly. The study lacked donor CMV status, which possibly confounded expanded clonotype changes.

A second about 6 to 12 cycle PCR used barcoded and J-beta primers. TCRdb ran MiXCR on the 5' RACE reads and lists one entry per CDR3 protein. This table holds approximately 850,000 distinct CDR3 sequences, under 55% found once. Each donor gave ten milliliters of peripheral blood. Material: blood. V gene TRBV5-1 combines with J gene TRBJ2-6; 9 bases map to TRBD1. The clonotype comes from a man aged 55 to 70 in good health. CDR3 DNA: TGCGCCAGCAGCTTGAGACAGGGGGGCTCTGGGGCCAACGTCCTGACTTTC. It yields the protein CASSLRQGGSGANVLTF.